This T cell receptor beta chain comes out of a study of T-cell reconstitution after alpha-beta-depleted transplantation in children. Notes on the study in general: Hyperexpanded clones declined; after one year, newly produced T cells mostly supplied diversity. Expanded graft clones numbering several hundred reportedly gave rise to alpha-beta T cells about two months after transplant.

In its sample, this clonotype was seen many times. What it binds is not known. Germline CDR1 DFQATT, CDR2 SNEGSKA (reference sequence). With 6 bases removed from V and 3 bases from J, the gap between germline ends came to 18 bases. The CDR3 length is 14 residues. The TCRbeta library was prepared with unique molecular identifiers. A single record per CDR3 protein comes from TCRdb applying MiXCR to the PCR reads. The table records more than 200,000 distinct CDR3 sequences, roughly 26% of them present only once. The input for sequencing was PBMCs, taken before TCRalphabeta/CD19-depleted stem cell transplant. The sequence was collected from a girl aged 2-15 years with Fanconi anemia, due to receive a stem cell transplant. V and J are TRBV20-1 and TRBJ2-7; tentatively, D is TRBD1 or TRBD2 (6 bases each). The CDR3 here is CSATFRGGYYEQYF. The CDR3 DNA follows: TGCAGTGCAACCTTCAGGGGAGGCTACTACGAGCAGTACTTC.